This T cell receptor (beta chain) comes out of a study of identical twins (dated by TCRdb to 2016 to 2017). General notes on the study: To test whether fetal clonotypes persist, this study deep-sequenced TCR alpha and beta repertoires from monozygotic twins, from unrelated adults of various ages, and from cord blood. To rule out contamination, the twin experiments were replicated at different times with different library preparation protocols.

Based on the germline V gene, the CDR1 and CDR2 sequences are SGHTA and FQGNSA. The CDR3 starts with the cysteine, ends with the phenylalanine, and has 16 residues. Only the CDR3 portion is preserved as DNA: 48 bases, with reading frame beginning at the first base. Here V drops 1 base and J drops 5 bases, and the junction holds 7 bases not matched to any gene. The investigation overall reported the following: Zero-insertion analyses could be partly confounded by invariant T cells such as MAIT and iNKT, though diverse VJ usage argued against such confounding for most clonotypes. A weaker excess of twin sharing was found in beta out-of-frame sequences because the signal-to-noise ratio was lowered by fewer shared sequences. Fewer insertions were carried by abundant cord blood beta clonotypes, a similar but weaker trend appeared in young adult naive repertoires, and no such trend appeared in memory repertoires. Recombination models systematically underestimated out-of-frame TCR alpha sharing in monozygotic twins but agreed with sharing between unrelated individuals. Because the same donors could not be followed over many years, conclusions were based on cross-sectional statistical analysis. Compared with coincidental sharing between unrelated individuals, out-of-frame TCR alpha sequences shared between twins showed an excess of sequences with low generation probability.

All donors were healthy Caucasians. The twin cohort consisted of three pairs of female monozygotic twins, all aged about 18 to 29 years. Miltenyi CD45RO+ enrichment and human naive T-cell isolation kits were used to isolate memory (CD45RO+) and naive T cells from PBMC. There are a few counts of this clonotype. No antigen is known for it. The record has no base qualities; no much larger clone is one base away. The library was obtained by 5' RACE. Sequencing was performed on an Illumina HiSeq 2000. Template switching introduced a universal primer binding site; the final cDNA contained a unique molecular identifier, enabling accurate counting of TCR cDNA molecules. Specific primers in the conserved constant-segment region were used to synthesize first-strand cDNA for TCR alpha and beta chains. To control for contamination, every cDNA library was double barcoded, receiving both a SMART-Mk sample barcode and Illumina barcodes. TruSeq adapter sequences along with Illumina sample barcodes were introduced in two successive PCR steps. The Illumina HiSeq platform was used with custom primers to sequence TCR alpha and beta cDNA libraries. Regarding the original processing steps: MiGEC was used to process raw reads and extract unique molecular identifiers, and MiXCR was used to find CDR3 positions. For each individual, recombination models were inferred using an EM algorithm with the repgenHMM and IGoR tools. The analysis of shared clonotypes was done with the tcR package in R, with sharing normalized by the product of cloneset sizes. To study raw recombination free of thymic and clonal selection effects, out-of-frame nonproductive sequences were analyzed. TCRdb's own reprocessing of the public reads used fastp at Q25 and MiXCR and kept productive beta chains. Identical CDR3 proteins give one entry, which carries the most common genes and DNA. The V and J calls shown here were made by TCRdb, not taken from the authors' results. In all, the sample holds a few hundred thousand distinct CDR3 sequences, and about 12% of those were seen once. Together, the top ten hold approximately 4% of the sample.

These sequences were also reported in another study, on yellow fever vaccine responses in identical twins. The second study also describes: The authors reported that the T cell response to vaccination in identical twins appeared partly convergent and partly personalized. In identical twins, the study followed T cell clones that responded to the vaccine with precision.

Specimen: memory (CD45RO+) T cells sorted from blood. The sample's cell subset or site label, decoded: CD45RO+ enriched T cells. The sequence derives from a woman aged 18 to 35 in good health. Recombination linked TRBV7-2 to TRBJ2-3, and TRBD2 aligns with 9 junction nucleotides. The DNA sequence is given as TGTGCCAGCAGCTTAGGCGGCGGGAGGGCCAAAGATACGCAGTATTTT. Translated, it gives CASSLGGGRAKDTQYF.